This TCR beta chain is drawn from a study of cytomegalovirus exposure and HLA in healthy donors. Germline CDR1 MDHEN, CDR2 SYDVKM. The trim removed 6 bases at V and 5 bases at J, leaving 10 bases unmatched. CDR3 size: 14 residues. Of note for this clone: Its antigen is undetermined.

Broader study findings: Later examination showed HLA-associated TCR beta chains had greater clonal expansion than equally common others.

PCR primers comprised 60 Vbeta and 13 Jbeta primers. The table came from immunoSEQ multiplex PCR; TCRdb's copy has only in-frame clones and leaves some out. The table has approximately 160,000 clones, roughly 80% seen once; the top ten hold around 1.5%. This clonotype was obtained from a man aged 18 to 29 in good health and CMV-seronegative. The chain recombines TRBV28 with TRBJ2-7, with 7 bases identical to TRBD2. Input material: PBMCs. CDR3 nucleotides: TGTGCCAGCAGCACGGGAGGCTCCCTCGACGAGCAGTACTTC. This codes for CASSTGGSLDEQYF. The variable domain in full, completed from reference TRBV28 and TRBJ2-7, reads DVKVTQSSRYLVKRTGEKVFLECVQDMDHENMFWYRQDPGLGLRLIYFSYDVKMKEKGDIPEGYSVSREKKERFSLILESASTNQTSMYLCASSTGGSLDEQYFGPGTRLTVT.